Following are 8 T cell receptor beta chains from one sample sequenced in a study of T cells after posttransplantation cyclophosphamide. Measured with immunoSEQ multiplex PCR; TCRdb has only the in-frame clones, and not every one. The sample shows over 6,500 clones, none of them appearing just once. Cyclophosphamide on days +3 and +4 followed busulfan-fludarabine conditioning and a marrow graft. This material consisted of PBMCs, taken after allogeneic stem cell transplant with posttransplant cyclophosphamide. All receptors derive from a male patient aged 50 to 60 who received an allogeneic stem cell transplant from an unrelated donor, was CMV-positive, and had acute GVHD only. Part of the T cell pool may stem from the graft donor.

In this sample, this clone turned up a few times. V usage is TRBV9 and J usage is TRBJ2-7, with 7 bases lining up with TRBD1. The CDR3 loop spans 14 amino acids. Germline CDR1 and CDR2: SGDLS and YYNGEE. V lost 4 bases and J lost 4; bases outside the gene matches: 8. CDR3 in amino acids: CASSPGDRSYEQYF. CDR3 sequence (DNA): TGTGCCAGCAGCCCCGGGGACAGATCATACGAGCAGTACTTC.

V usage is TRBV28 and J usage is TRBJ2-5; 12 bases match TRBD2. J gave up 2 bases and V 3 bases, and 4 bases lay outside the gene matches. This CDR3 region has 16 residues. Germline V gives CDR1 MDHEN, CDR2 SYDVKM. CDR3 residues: CASSFRLAGAQETQYF. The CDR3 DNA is TGTGCCAGCAGTTTCCGACTAGCGGGGGCTCAAGAGACCCAGTACTTC.

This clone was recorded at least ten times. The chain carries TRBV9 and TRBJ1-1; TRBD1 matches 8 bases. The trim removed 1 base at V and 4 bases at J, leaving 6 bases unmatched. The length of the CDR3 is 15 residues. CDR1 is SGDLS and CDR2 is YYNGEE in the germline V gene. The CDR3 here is CASSVTGGGSTEAFF. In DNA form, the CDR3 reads TGTGCCAGCAGCGTAACAGGGGGGGGATCCACTGAAGCTTTCTTT.

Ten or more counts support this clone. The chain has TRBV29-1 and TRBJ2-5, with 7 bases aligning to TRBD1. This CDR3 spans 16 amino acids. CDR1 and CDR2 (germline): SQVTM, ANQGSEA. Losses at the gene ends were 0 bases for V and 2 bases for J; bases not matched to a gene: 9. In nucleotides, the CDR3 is TGCAGCGTTGAAGATAGGGTAAGGGGGCTGCAAGAGACCCAGTACTTC. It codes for CSVEDRVRGLQETQYF.

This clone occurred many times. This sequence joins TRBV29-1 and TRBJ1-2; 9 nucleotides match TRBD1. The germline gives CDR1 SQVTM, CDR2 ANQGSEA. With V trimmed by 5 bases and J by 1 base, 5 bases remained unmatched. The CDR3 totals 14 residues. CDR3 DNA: TGCAGCGTTAGCGGGACAGGGAGTAACTATGGCTACACCTTC. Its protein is CSVSGTGSNYGYTF.

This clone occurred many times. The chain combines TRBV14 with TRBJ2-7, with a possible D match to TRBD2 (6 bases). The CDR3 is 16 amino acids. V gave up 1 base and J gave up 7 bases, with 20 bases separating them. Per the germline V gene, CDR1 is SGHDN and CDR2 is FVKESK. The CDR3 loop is CASSQAGWRGAWEQYF. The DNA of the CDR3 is TGTGCCAGCAGCCAAGCGGGCTGGAGGGGAGCCTGGGAGCAGTACTTC.

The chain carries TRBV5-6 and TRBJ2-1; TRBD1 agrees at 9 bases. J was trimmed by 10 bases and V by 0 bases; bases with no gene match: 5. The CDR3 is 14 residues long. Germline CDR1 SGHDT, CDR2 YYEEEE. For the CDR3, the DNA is TGTGCCAGCAGCTTGGGACAGGGGGTCGTCGAGCAGTTCTTC. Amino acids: CASSLGQGVVEQFF.

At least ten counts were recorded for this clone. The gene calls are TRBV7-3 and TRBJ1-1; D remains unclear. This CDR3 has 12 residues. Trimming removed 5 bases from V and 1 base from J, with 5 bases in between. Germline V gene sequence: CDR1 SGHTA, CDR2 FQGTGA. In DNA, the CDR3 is TGTGCCAGCAGCACCGGGAACACTGAAGCTTTCTTT. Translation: CASSTGNTEAFF. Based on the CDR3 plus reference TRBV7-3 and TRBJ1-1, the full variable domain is GAGVSQTPSNKVTEKGKYVELRCDPISGHTALYWYRQSLGQGPEFLIYFQGTGAADDSGLPNDRFFAVRPEGSVSTLKIQRTERGDSAVYLCASSTGNTEAFFGQGTRLTVV.